This T cell receptor beta chain stems from a study of T cells in Graves' hyperthyroidism and ophthalmopathy. Study results and caveats: Ophthalmopathy was separated from stable hyperthyroidism by a 13 V-J model. Most thyroid clonotypes expanded above 0.001 appeared in blood too.

Amplification of TCR beta CDR3 regions was performed using RNA transcripts as template. The TCR CDR3 first-round RT-PCR relied on the HTBI primer set. A single record per CDR3 protein comes from TCRdb applying MiXCR to the multiplex PCR reads. The sample lists about 410,000 distinct CDR3 sequences; roughly 14% were seen once. Germline V gives CDR1 SGHVS, CDR2 FQNEAQ. The V gene end was trimmed by 2 bases and the J gene end by 1 base; junction bases not matched to a gene: 13. The CDR3 sequence is 19 residues long. This clonotype was found many times. Its antigen is currently unknown. The source is a man aged 18 to 35 with Graves' ophthalmopathy. The rearrangement joins TRBV7-8 to TRBJ2-3; 9 positions match TRBD1. Sequencing input: blood. CDR3 DNA: TGTGCCAGCAGCTTATTACAGGGGGCGACTCGGAGCGGCACAGATACGCAGTATTTT. It specifies CASSLLQGATRSGTDTQYF. Looking up the rest from reference TRBV7-8 and TRBJ2-3 gives the full variable domain: GAGVSQSPRYKVAKRGQDVALRCDPISGHVSLFWYQQALGQGPEFLTYFQNEAQLDKSGLPSDRFFAERPEGSVSTLKIQRTQQEDSAVYLCASSLLQGATRSGTDTQYFGPGTRLTVL.